One TCR beta chain is described in this entry. Each CDR3 protein gets one entry after TCRdb re-called the PCR reads with MiXCR. The sample lists 250,000 to 350,000 distinct CDR3 sequences, about 22% seen once, with over 0.7% in the top ten. Germline CDR1 and CDR2: SGHTA and FQGNSA. The CDR3 runs 14 residues. These data originate in a study of molecular identifiers for immune sequencing clone quantification. The receptor was derived from a human donor in good health. Some libraries in this study had Jurkat cell RNA spiked in. Sequenced: naive CD8+ T cells from blood, with Jurkat cell RNA spiked in. Documented subset: FACS-sorted CD8+CD4-CCR7+CD45RA+ naive T cells. The V gene is TRBV7-2, the J gene TRBJ2-7; weak D call: TRBD2 (6 bases). Matching the DNA end better, TRBJ2-1 makes the J call doubtful. This chain's CDR3 is CASSTSGGFCEQFF. The CDR3 DNA reads as TGTGCCAGCAGCACCTCCGGGGGTTTCTGCGAGCAGTTCTTC.